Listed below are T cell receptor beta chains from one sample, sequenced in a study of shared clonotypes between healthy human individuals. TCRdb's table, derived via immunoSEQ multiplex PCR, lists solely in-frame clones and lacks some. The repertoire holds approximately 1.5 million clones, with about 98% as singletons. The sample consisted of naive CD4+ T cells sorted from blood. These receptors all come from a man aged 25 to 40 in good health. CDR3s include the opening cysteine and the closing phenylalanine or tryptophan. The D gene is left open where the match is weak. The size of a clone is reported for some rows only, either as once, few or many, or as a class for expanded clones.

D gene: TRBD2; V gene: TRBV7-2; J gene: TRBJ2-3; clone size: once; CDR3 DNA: TGTGCCAGCAGCTCCGGACTAGCGGGAGTTTCAGATACGCAGTATTTT; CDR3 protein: CASSSGLAGVSDTQYF
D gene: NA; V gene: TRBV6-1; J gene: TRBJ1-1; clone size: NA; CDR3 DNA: TGTGCCAGCAGTGAATTCAATTCCTACACTGAAGCTTTCTTT; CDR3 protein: CASSEFNSYTEAFF
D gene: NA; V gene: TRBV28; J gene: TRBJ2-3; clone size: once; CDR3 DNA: TGTGCCAGCAGTTTGCCCAGGGTATATGGTTCGGCAGATACGCAGTATTTT; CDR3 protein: CASSLPRVYGSADTQYF
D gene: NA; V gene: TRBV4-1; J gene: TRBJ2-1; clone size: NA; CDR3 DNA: TGCGCCAGCAGCCAACCCCGGATTAGTCCCTACAATGAGCAGTTCTTC; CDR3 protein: CASSQPRISPYNEQFF
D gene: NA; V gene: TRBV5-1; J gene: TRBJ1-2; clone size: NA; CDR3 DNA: TGCGCCAGCAGCTTTGGAGGGGGCTATGGCTACACCTTC; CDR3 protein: CASSFGGGYGYTF
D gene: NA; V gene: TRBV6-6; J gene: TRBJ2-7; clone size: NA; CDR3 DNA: TGTGCCCGCGACGGTCGGGAGCTCAACGAGCAGTACTTC; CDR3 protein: CARDGRELNEQYF
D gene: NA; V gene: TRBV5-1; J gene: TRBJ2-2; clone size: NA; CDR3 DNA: TGCGCCAGCAGCTTCCATAGCGGGGAGCTGTTTTTT; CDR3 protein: CASSFHSGELFF
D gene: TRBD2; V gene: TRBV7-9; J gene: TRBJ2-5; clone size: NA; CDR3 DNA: TGTGCCAGCAGCTTAGGAGCGGGAGTAAGCGAGACCCAGTACTTC; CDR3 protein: CASSLGAGVSETQYF
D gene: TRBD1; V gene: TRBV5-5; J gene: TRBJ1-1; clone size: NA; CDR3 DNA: TGTGCCAGCAGCTCTTCAAAGGGGGCAGGGACTGAAGCTTTCTTT; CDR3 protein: CASSSSKGAGTEAFF
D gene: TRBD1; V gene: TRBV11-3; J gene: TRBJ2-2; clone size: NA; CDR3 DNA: TGTGCCAGCAGCTTAGGCTCGCCTGGGACAGGGTACACCGGGGAGCTGTTTTTT; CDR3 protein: CASSLGSPGTGYTGELFF
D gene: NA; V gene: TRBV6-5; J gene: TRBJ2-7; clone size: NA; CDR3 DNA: TGTGCCAGCAGTTACTCGAGACGGATTTTTAGCAAGCAGTACTTC; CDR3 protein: CASSYSRRIFSKQYF
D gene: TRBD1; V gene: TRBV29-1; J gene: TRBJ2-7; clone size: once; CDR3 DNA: TGCAGCGTTGTTGTCATCGACAGGGAAGTGGATGAGCAGTACTTC; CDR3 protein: CSVVVIDREVDEQYF
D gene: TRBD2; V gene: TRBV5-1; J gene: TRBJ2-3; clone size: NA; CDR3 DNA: TGCGCCAGCAGCTTTCAGCGGGAGGTCACAGATACGCAGTATTTT; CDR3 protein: CASSFQREVTDTQYF
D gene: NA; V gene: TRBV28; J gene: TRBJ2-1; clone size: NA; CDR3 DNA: TGTGCCAGCAGTTTGAAATCGATCTCCTACAATGAGCAGTTCTTC; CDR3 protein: CASSLKSISYNEQFF
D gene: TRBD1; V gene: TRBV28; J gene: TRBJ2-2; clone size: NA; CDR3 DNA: TGTGCCAGCAGAGCCGGGACAGGGACAAGGACCGGGGAGCTGTTTTTT; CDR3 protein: CASRAGTGTRTGELFF
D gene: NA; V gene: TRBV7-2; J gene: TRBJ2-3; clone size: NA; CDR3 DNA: TGTGCCAGCAGCTTAGATCGTGGAGATACGCAGTATTTT; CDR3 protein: CASSLDRGDTQYF
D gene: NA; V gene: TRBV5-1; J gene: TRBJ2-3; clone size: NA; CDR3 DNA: TGCGCCAGCAGCTTGAGAGGGGTGAGCACAGATACGCAGTATTTT; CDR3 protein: CASSLRGVSTDTQYF
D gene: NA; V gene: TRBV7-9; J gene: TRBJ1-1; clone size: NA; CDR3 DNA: TGTGCCAGCAGGGACAGTGTGAACACTGAAGCTTTCTTT; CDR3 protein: CASRDSVNTEAFF
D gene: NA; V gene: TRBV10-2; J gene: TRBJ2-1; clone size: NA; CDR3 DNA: TGCGCCAGCAGTGACGGGACCCGTACGACCAATGAGCAGTTCTTC; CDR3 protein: CASSDGTRTTNEQFF
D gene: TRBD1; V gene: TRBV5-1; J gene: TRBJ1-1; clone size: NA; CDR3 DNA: TGCGCCAGCAGCTCACAGGGGGCCGAAGCTTTCTTT; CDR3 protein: CASSSQGAEAFF
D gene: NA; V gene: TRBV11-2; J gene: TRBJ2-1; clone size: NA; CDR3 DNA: TGTGCCAGCAGCTTAGGGAGTCCGTCCTCCTACAATGAGCAGTTCTTC; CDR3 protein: CASSLGSPSSYNEQFF
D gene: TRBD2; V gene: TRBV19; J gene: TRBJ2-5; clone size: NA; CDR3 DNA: TGTGCCAGTGCCGGGGCGGGGGGCGAGGAGACCCAGTACTTC; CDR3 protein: CASAGAGGEETQYF
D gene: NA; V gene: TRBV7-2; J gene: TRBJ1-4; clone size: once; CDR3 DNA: TGTGCCAGCAGCTCGGGACGGTTTAATGAAAAACTGTTTTTT; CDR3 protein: CASSSGRFNEKLFF